This T cell receptor (beta chain) appears in the sequencing data of a study of blood T cell repertoires in COVID-19 (dated by TCRdb to 2019 to 2021). Study-level background: Collaborator samples came from the United States, Italy and Spain and covered acute and convalescent phases of COVID-19. HLA class I and class II types, where available, came from metadata supplied by the sample provider rather than from assay-based typing. The prospective study material was composed of cDNA or gDNA derived from T cells, B-cell-depleted T cells, or PBMCs. Samples were obtained from the ongoing ImmuneRACE study (first 160 participants) and from some 1,300 subjects provided by 6 global collaborators. A de-identified subject ID, COVID-19 status, age in years and sex were almost always included in the sample metadata. A freely available public database, intended as a resource for researchers studying the immune response to SARS-CoV-2, is where the repertoires were released. The dataset comprised deeply sampled blood TCRbeta repertoires from subjects exposed to, actively infected with, or recovered from COVID-19.

The CDR3 sequence holds 14 residues, the cysteine and phenylalanine included. This entry keeps only the CDR3 DNA: 42 bases, framed from base 1. At the junction V is shortened by 5 bases and J by 4 bases, with 14 bases in between. The germline V gene (reference sequence) sets CDR1 to PRHDT and CDR2 to FYEKMQ. About this clone itself: It lacks a known antigen. Base qualities are not at hand, and no much larger clone is one base apart.

The immunoSEQ Assay, a bias-controlled multiplex PCR, was used to amplify TCRbeta CDR3 regions from genomic DNA. For the original study's pipeline: The number of nucleated cells in each sample was estimated by amplification of reference gene primers within the assay. Sequence reads were collapsed and filtered to measure the absolute abundance of every unique TCRbeta CDR3 rearrangement. For each sample, productive Simpson clonality was calculated as the square root of Simpson's diversity index across productive rearrangements. Sourced from immuneACCESS, this table was stored by TCRdb with only in-frame sequences that have V and J called. A share of the clones is absent; for the studies checked, an unresolved V gene accounts for under half, and the remainder has no known explanation. V, J and clone size were drawn from that table, and D and trimming were deduced from the DNA. This sample gives some 190,000 clones in total; 88% of them show up just once. The ten largest make up about 1.6% of the sample.

The collaborating institutions used their own protocols to collect whole blood in K2EDTA tubes. Collaborator samples were shipped for TCRbeta analysis as frozen whole blood, isolated PBMCs, or DNA extracted from either sample type. Results the study describes overall, beyond this receptor: The amount of clinical and demographic metadata varied by source and participant and was provided uncurated.

Sequencing input: peripheral blood. This clonotype was obtained from a man aged 18 to 30 with active or convalescent COVID-19. The V and J segments used are TRBV13 and TRBJ1-1; perhaps TRBD1 is the D gene, with 5 bases matching. Here the CDR3 is given as CASSLRGWGTEAFF. The sequenced DNA: TGTGCCAGCAGCCTCCGGGGGTGGGGCACTGAAGCTTTCTTT. Where the CDR3 stops, the reference TRBV13 and TRBJ1-1 genes take over; the full variable domain is AAGVIQSPRHLIKEKRETATLKCYPIPRHDTVYWYQQGPGQDPQFLISFYEKMQSDKGSIPDRFSAQQFSDYHSELNMSSLELGDSALYFCASSLRGWGTEAFFGQGTRLTVV.